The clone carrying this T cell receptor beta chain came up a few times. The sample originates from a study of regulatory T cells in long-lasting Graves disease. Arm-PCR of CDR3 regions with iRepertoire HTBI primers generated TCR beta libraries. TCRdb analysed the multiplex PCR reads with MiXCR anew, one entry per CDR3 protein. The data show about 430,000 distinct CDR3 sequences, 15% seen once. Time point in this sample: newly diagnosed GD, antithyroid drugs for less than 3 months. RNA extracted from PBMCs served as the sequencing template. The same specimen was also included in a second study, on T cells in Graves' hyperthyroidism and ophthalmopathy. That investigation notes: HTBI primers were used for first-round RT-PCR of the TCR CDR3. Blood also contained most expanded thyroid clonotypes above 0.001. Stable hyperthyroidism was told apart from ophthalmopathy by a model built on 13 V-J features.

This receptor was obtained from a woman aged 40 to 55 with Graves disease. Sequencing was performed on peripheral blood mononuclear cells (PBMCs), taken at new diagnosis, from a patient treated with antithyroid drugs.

The CDR3, as DNA: TGCGCCAGCGGACAGGGGGCGCGGGAGACCCAGTACTTC. Its translation: CASGQGARETQYF. The chain joins TRBV5-1 to TRBJ2-5; 11 bases map to TRBD1. J lost 5 bases, V lost 7 bases, and 4 bases had no gene match. The CDR3 loop spans 13 amino acids. Germline assignment: CDR1 SGHRS and CDR2 YFSETQ.